Listed below are T cell receptor beta chains from one sample, sequenced in a study of radiotherapy plus CTLA-4 blockade in lung cancer. Clones were sequenced by immunoSEQ multiplex PCR, and TCRdb holds only the in-frame ones, with some missing. The sample shows tens of thousands of clones, more than 60% of them seen only once. Sequencing used peripheral blood, obtained from a patient treated with radiotherapy plus ipilimumab. The source of these receptors is a human donor with non-small cell lung cancer who had stable disease on radiotherapy plus ipilimumab. The CDR3 runs from the conserved cysteine through the conserved F or W. Fields, in order: J gene, clone size, V gene, D gene, CDR3 protein, CDR3 DNA. D genes are given only for firm matches. For some rows the clone size is stated as once, few or many, or as a class when expanded; others skip it.

j_call: TRBJ2-1
clone_size: -
v_call: TRBV15
d_call: TRBD2
cdr3_aa: CATGTTSGGSSYNEQFF
cdr3_nt: TGTGCCACCGGTACGACTAGCGGGGGGAGCTCCTACAATGAGCAGTTCTTC

j_call: TRBJ1-5
clone_size: -
v_call: TRBV12-5
d_call: -
cdr3_aa: CASGLSQPQHF
cdr3_nt: TGTGCTAGTGGTTTAAGTCAGCCCCAGCATTTT

j_call: TRBJ2-2
clone_size: -
v_call: TRBV6-5
d_call: TRBD1
cdr3_aa: CASRAGTGFGELFF
cdr3_nt: TGTGCCAGCAGGGCCGGGACAGGGTTCGGGGAGCTGTTTTTT

j_call: TRBJ1-2
clone_size: -
v_call: TRBV28
d_call: TRBD1
cdr3_aa: CASSSLGTGYGYTF
cdr3_nt: TGTGCCAGCAGTTCTTTAGGGACAGGCTATGGCTACACCTTC

j_call: TRBJ1-5
clone_size: -
v_call: TRBV6-5
d_call: TRBD1
cdr3_aa: CASSYSGQNQPQHF
cdr3_nt: TGTGCCAGCAGTTACTCGGGACAGAATCAGCCCCAGCATTTT

j_call: TRBJ1-6
clone_size: -
v_call: TRBV7-6
d_call: -
cdr3_aa: CASSLAQGGESSYNSPLHF
cdr3_nt: TGTGCCAGCAGCTTAGCGCAAGGGGGAGAGAGCTCCTATAATTCACCCCTCCACTTT

j_call: TRBJ1-2
clone_size: once
v_call: TRBV10-2
d_call: -
cdr3_aa: CASSDPSGGGRNGYTF
cdr3_nt: TGCGCCAGCAGTGACCCGAGCGGGGGGGGACGGAATGGCTACACCTTC

j_call: TRBJ1-1
clone_size: -
v_call: TRBV6-1
d_call: -
cdr3_aa: CASSPTGWTEAFF
cdr3_nt: TGTGCCAGCAGTCCTACAGGGTGGACTGAAGCTTTCTTT

j_call: TRBJ1-1
clone_size: -
v_call: TRBV5-4
d_call: -
cdr3_aa: CASSLGRDTEAFF
cdr3_nt: TGTGCCAGCAGCTTGGGGAGGGACACTGAAGCTTTCTTT

j_call: TRBJ1-4
clone_size: -
v_call: TRBV30
d_call: -
cdr3_aa: CAWSSGNEKLFF
cdr3_nt: TGTGCCTGGAGCTCGGGCAATGAAAAACTGTTTTTT

j_call: TRBJ1-3
clone_size: -
v_call: TRBV25-1
d_call: -
cdr3_aa: CASSEERSGNTIYF
cdr3_nt: TGTGCCAGCAGTGAAGAGCGCTCTGGAAACACCATATATTTT

j_call: TRBJ1-2
clone_size: once
v_call: TRBV6-1
d_call: -
cdr3_aa: CASRPDPANYGYTF
cdr3_nt: TGTGCCAGCAGACCCGACCCAGCTAACTATGGCTACACCTTC

j_call: TRBJ1-5
clone_size: -
v_call: TRBV28
d_call: TRBD1
cdr3_aa: CASSPRTGFNQPQHF
cdr3_nt: TGTGCCAGCAGTCCCCGGACAGGGTTTAATCAGCCCCAGCATTTT

j_call: TRBJ2-3
clone_size: -
v_call: TRBV28
d_call: -
cdr3_aa: CASSPSRNTQYF
cdr3_nt: TGTGCCAGCAGTCCCTCTAGGAATACGCAGTATTTT

j_call: TRBJ1-2
clone_size: once
v_call: TRBV30
d_call: -
cdr3_aa: CAWSSAPGSYGYTF
cdr3_nt: TGTGCCTGGAGTTCCGCGCCGGGTTCCTATGGCTACACCTTC

j_call: TRBJ1-5
clone_size: -
v_call: TRBV4-1
d_call: -
cdr3_aa: CASSQQGGNQPQHF
cdr3_nt: TGCGCCAGCAGCCAACAGGGTGGCAATCAGCCCCAGCATTTT

j_call: TRBJ1-2
clone_size: -
v_call: TRBV19
d_call: -
cdr3_aa: CASSPLTAYYGYTF
cdr3_nt: TGTGCCAGTAGCCCCCTGACAGCTTACTATGGCTACACCTTC

j_call: TRBJ1-2
clone_size: few
v_call: TRBV6-5
d_call: TRBD1
cdr3_aa: CASSYAGTGILGYTF
cdr3_nt: TGTGCCAGCAGTTACGCCGGGACAGGGATTCTCGGCTACACCTTC

j_call: TRBJ1-2
clone_size: -
v_call: TRBV15
d_call: -
cdr3_aa: CATSSSAAYGYTF
cdr3_nt: TGTGCCACCAGCTCAAGTGCGGCGTATGGCTACACCTTC

j_call: TRBJ1-5
clone_size: few
v_call: TRBV2
d_call: -
cdr3_aa: CASSDLDSNQPQHF
cdr3_nt: TGTGCCAGCAGTGATTTAGATAGCAATCAGCCCCAGCATTTT

j_call: TRBJ1-4
clone_size: -
v_call: TRBV11-2
d_call: -
cdr3_aa: CASSPPGRKVGEKLFF
cdr3_nt: TGTGCCAGCAGCCCCCCGGGAAGGAAGGTTGGTGAAAAACTGTTTTTT

j_call: TRBJ1-1
clone_size: -
v_call: TRBV14
d_call: TRBD1
cdr3_aa: CASSRDRANTEAFF
cdr3_nt: TGTGCCAGCAGCCGGGACAGGGCGAACACTGAAGCTTTCTTT

j_call: TRBJ1-4
clone_size: -
v_call: TRBV5-4
d_call: TRBD1
cdr3_aa: CASSRDRGREKLFF
cdr3_nt: TGTGCCAGCAGCAGGGACAGGGGGCGGGAAAAACTGTTTTTT

j_call: TRBJ2-2
clone_size: -
v_call: TRBV9
d_call: -
cdr3_aa: CASSSTGLSNTGELFF
cdr3_nt: TGTGCCAGCAGCTCCACGGGACTCTCGAACACCGGGGAGCTGTTTTTT

j_call: TRBJ2-5
clone_size: -
v_call: TRBV7-8
d_call: TRBD2
cdr3_aa: CASSPRLAKETQYF
cdr3_nt: TGTGCCAGCAGCCCCCGACTAGCGAAAGAGACCCAGTACTTC

j_call: TRBJ1-2
clone_size: -
v_call: TRBV5-6
d_call: -
cdr3_aa: CASSLVQGGYGYTF
cdr3_nt: TGTGCCAGCAGCTTGGTACAGGGAGGCTATGGCTACACCTTC

j_call: TRBJ1-6
clone_size: -
v_call: TRBV5-1
d_call: -
cdr3_aa: CASRAGTINSPLHF
cdr3_nt: TGCGCCAGCAGGGCCGGAACAATTAATTCACCCCTCCACTTT

j_call: TRBJ1-1
clone_size: -
v_call: TRBV7-9
d_call: -
cdr3_aa: CASGTEAFF
cdr3_nt: TGTGCCAGCGGGACTGAAGCTTTCTTT

j_call: TRBJ1-6
clone_size: few
v_call: TRBV7-9
d_call: -
cdr3_aa: CASSSPSAGNSPLHF
cdr3_nt: TGTGCCAGCAGCTCCCCTTCGGCCGGTAATTCACCCCTCCACTTT

j_call: TRBJ2-3
clone_size: -
v_call: TRBV7-8
d_call: -
cdr3_aa: CASSLQPSTDTQYF
cdr3_nt: TGTGCCAGCAGCTTACAGCCTAGCACAGATACGCAGTATTTT

j_call: TRBJ1-1
clone_size: few
v_call: TRBV18
d_call: TRBD1
cdr3_aa: CASSPMEPGQGYSAFF
cdr3_nt: TGTGCCAGCTCACCAATGGAACCGGGACAGGGGTATAGTGCTTTCTTT

j_call: TRBJ2-5
clone_size: -
v_call: TRBV10-1
d_call: -
cdr3_aa: CASSPNREETQYF
cdr3_nt: TGCGCCAGCAGTCCGAACAGGGAAGAGACCCAGTACTTC

j_call: TRBJ1-4
clone_size: once
v_call: TRBV25-1
d_call: -
cdr3_aa: CASSAGTTNEKLFF
cdr3_nt: TGTGCCAGCAGTGCCGGGACAACTAATGAAAAACTGTTTTTT

j_call: TRBJ2-5
clone_size: -
v_call: TRBV19
d_call: TRBD2
cdr3_aa: CASSGRGGRETQYF
cdr3_nt: TGTGCCAGTAGTGGGCGGGGGGGCAGAGAGACCCAGTACTTC

j_call: TRBJ1-2
clone_size: -
v_call: TRBV6-5
d_call: -
cdr3_aa: CASSYTRESNGYTF
cdr3_nt: TGTGCCAGCAGTTACACCCGGGAGTCAAATGGCTACACCTTC

j_call: TRBJ2-5
clone_size: few
v_call: TRBV5-4
d_call: TRBD2
cdr3_aa: CASSLRSGGWETQYF
cdr3_nt: TGTGCCAGCAGCTTGCGTAGCGGGGGGTGGGAGACCCAGTACTTC

j_call: TRBJ1-1
clone_size: -
v_call: TRBV27
d_call: TRBD1
cdr3_aa: CASTAAIGTGRNTEAFF
cdr3_nt: TGTGCCAGCACAGCGGCAATCGGGACAGGGAGGAACACTGAAGCTTTCTTT

j_call: TRBJ2-5
clone_size: -
v_call: TRBV5-5
d_call: -
cdr3_aa: CASSLDVEETQYF
cdr3_nt: TGTGCCAGCAGCTTGGACGTGGAAGAGACCCAGTACTTC

j_call: TRBJ1-1
clone_size: once
v_call: TRBV6-5
d_call: -
cdr3_aa: CASSYSGGTEAFF
cdr3_nt: TGTGCCAGCAGTTACTCAGGGGGCACTGAAGCTTTCTTT

j_call: TRBJ1-6
clone_size: -
v_call: TRBV28
d_call: -
cdr3_aa: CASSSRRRGIHF
cdr3_nt: TGTGCCAGCTCCTCCAGGCGTAGAGGTATCCACTTT

j_call: TRBJ1-1
clone_size: -
v_call: TRBV7-9
d_call: -
cdr3_aa: CASSDPREVAFF
cdr3_nt: TGTGCCAGCAGCGACCCCAGGGAGGTAGCTTTCTTT

j_call: TRBJ1-2
clone_size: once
v_call: TRBV5-5
d_call: -
cdr3_aa: CASSLLQFYGYTF
cdr3_nt: TGTGCCAGCAGCTTATTACAATTCTATGGCTACACCTTC

j_call: TRBJ2-3
clone_size: -
v_call: TRBV4-3
d_call: -
cdr3_aa: CASSQDFVGSDTQYF
cdr3_nt: TGCGCCAGCAGCCAAGATTTTGTTGGTTCAGATACGCAGTATTTT

j_call: TRBJ2-3
clone_size: -
v_call: TRBV5-1
d_call: TRBD2
cdr3_aa: CASSLERGAGDTQYF
cdr3_nt: TGCGCCAGCAGCTTGGAGCGGGGGGCAGGAGATACGCAGTATTTT

j_call: TRBJ1-6
clone_size: -
v_call: TRBV6-5
d_call: -
cdr3_aa: CASSWGGDNSPLHF
cdr3_nt: TGTGCCAGCTCCTGGGGGGGCGATAATTCACCCCTCCACTTT

j_call: TRBJ1-2
clone_size: -
v_call: TRBV7-3
d_call: -
cdr3_aa: CASSLTGGTDYGYTF
cdr3_nt: TGTGCCAGCAGCTTAACTGGGGGGACGGATTATGGCTACACCTTC

j_call: TRBJ2-3
clone_size: -
v_call: TRBV19
d_call: -
cdr3_aa: CASKEGGRGDTQYF
cdr3_nt: TGTGCCAGTAAGGAGGGGGGCCGTGGAGATACGCAGTATTTT

j_call: TRBJ2-2
clone_size: -
v_call: TRBV6-5
d_call: -
cdr3_aa: CASTPFGPGELFF
cdr3_nt: TGTGCCAGCACCCCATTCGGGCCCGGGGAGCTGTTTTTT

j_call: TRBJ1-1
clone_size: -
v_call: TRBV19
d_call: -
cdr3_aa: CASSLQANTEAFF
cdr3_nt: TGTGCCAGTAGCTTACAGGCAAACACTGAAGCTTTCTTT

j_call: TRBJ1-2
clone_size: -
v_call: TRBV7-6
d_call: -
cdr3_aa: CASSSEAGPDYGYTF
cdr3_nt: TGTGCCAGCAGCTCTGAGGCGGGGCCCGACTATGGCTACACCTTC

j_call: TRBJ1-1
clone_size: -
v_call: TRBV18
d_call: -
cdr3_aa: CASSPRQEGTEAFF
cdr3_nt: TGTGCCAGCTCACCTCGCCAGGAGGGCACTGAAGCTTTCTTT

j_call: TRBJ1-5
clone_size: -
v_call: TRBV19
d_call: TRBD1
cdr3_aa: CASSMGTGLNGQPQHF
cdr3_nt: TGTGCCAGTAGTATGGGGACAGGGCTTAATGGTCAGCCCCAGCATTTT

j_call: TRBJ1-2
clone_size: -
v_call: TRBV2
d_call: -
cdr3_aa: CASSEATNYGYTF
cdr3_nt: TGTGCCAGCAGTGAGGCCACTAACTATGGCTACACCTTC

j_call: TRBJ2-3
clone_size: -
v_call: TRBV7-2
d_call: -
cdr3_aa: CASSLRGSSTDTQYF
cdr3_nt: TGTGCCAGCAGCTTAAGGGGCAGTAGCACAGATACGCAGTATTTT

j_call: TRBJ1-2
clone_size: -
v_call: TRBV7-2
d_call: -
cdr3_aa: CASNFPSRYDYTF
cdr3_nt: TGTGCCAGCAATTTCCCATCTAGGTATGACTACACCTTC

j_call: TRBJ2-1
clone_size: -
v_call: TRBV5-1
d_call: -
cdr3_aa: CASRGGAVYNEQFF
cdr3_nt: TGCGCCAGCAGGGGGGGGGCCGTCTACAATGAGCAGTTCTTC

j_call: TRBJ1-1
clone_size: -
v_call: TRBV7-6
d_call: TRBD1
cdr3_aa: CASSFGTGGRGAFF
cdr3_nt: TGTGCCAGCAGCTTCGGGACAGGGGGCCGGGGAGCTTTCTTT

j_call: TRBJ1-2
clone_size: -
v_call: TRBV29-1
d_call: -
cdr3_aa: CSVLLDGYTF
cdr3_nt: TGCAGCGTCCTATTAGACGGCTACACCTTC

j_call: TRBJ1-1
clone_size: -
v_call: TRBV4-1
d_call: TRBD1
cdr3_aa: CASSPYRGKNTEAFF
cdr3_nt: TGCGCCAGCAGCCCCTACAGGGGGAAGAACACTGAAGCTTTCTTT